Below, 24 T cell receptor beta chains from the same sample are listed, as sequenced in a study of T cells in Graves' hyperthyroidism and ophthalmopathy. The TCR beta CDR3 regions underwent amplification using RNA transcripts as the source. HTBI primers were employed in a first-round RT-PCR of the TCR CDR3. MiXCR, run by TCRdb on the multiplex PCR reads, gives a single entry per CDR3 protein. This table holds 480,000 or so distinct CDR3 sequences, about 46% found once. Sample: peripheral blood or thyroid tissue (not recorded which). The source is an adult woman with Graves' disease, either hyperthyroidism or ophthalmopathy (not recorded which).

This clonotype was found a few times. The chain is built from TRBV12-3 or TRBV12-4 and TRBJ1-5; D gene unclear. Trimming shortened V by 3 bases and J by 2 bases, and 8 bases separated the two germline ends. This CDR3 has 14 residues. CDR3 residues: CASSLWAGNQPQHF. CDR3 sequence (DNA): TGTGCCAGCAGTTTGTGGGCTGGCAATCAGCCCCAGCATTTT.

This chain joins TRBV7-2 and TRBJ1-6; no clear D. CDR3 length equals 16 residues. V shed 0 bases and J shed 1 base, with 7 bases lying between them. Germline CDR1 SGHTA, CDR2 FQGNSA. DNA of the CDR3: TGTGCCAGCAGCTTAGCGGGAGGGTCCTATAATTCACCCCTCCACTTT. Protein sequence: CASSLAGGSYNSPLHF.

This clonotype was counted at least ten times. The chain couples TRBV20-1 to TRBJ1-2, with D unresolved. Trimming took 0 bases from V and 7 from J, leaving 15 bases between them. Germline CDR1 and CDR2: DFQATT and SNEGSKA (reference sequence). This CDR3 spans 14 amino acids. The CDR3 reads CSARDRKGYRGYTF. CDR3 sequence (DNA): TGCAGTGCTAGAGATAGGAAGGGATATCGTGGCTACACCTTC.

J is TRBJ2-1 and V is TRBV10-2, with D perhaps TRBD2 (5 bases). CDR3 size: 15 residues. V was pared by 4 bases and J by 8 bases, with 18 bases between. Germline V gene data show CDR1 as WSHSY and CDR2 as SAAADI. The CDR3 is CASSVQRQGLDEQFF. The CDR3 DNA reads TGCGCCAGCAGTGTGCAGCGGCAAGGGTTGGATGAGCAGTTCTTC.

On this clonotype itself: One junction end disagrees with the germline gene, perhaps due to a read error. The chain links TRBV7-6 to TRBJ2-6; either TRBD1 or TRBD2 may fit D (6 bases each). The CDR3 covers 14 residues. CDR1 is SGHVS and CDR2 is FNYEAQ in the germline V gene. The CDR3 DNA sequence: TGTGCCAGCAGCCAACGAGGGGGGCTGGGCACTGAAGCTTTC. Residues: CASSQRGGLGTEAF.

The chain is built from TRBV11-1 and TRBJ2-7; TRBD2 aligns across 8 bases. Germline trimming cut 5 bases from V and 4 bases from J; bases unmatched to any gene: 10. The germline CDR1 and CDR2 sequences are SGHAT and FQDESV (reference sequence). The CDR3 has 15 amino acids. The CDR3 loop reads CASSPVERESYEQYF. The CDR3 DNA sequence: TGTGCCAGCAGCCCCGTGGAGCGGGAGTCTTACGAGCAGTACTTC.

This clonotype was observed a single time. The chain has TRBV7-9 and TRBJ2-5; the match to TRBD1 covers 8 bases. From germline, CDR1 is SEHNR and CDR2 FQNEAQ (reference sequence). CDR3 size: 14 residues. With V trimmed by 4 bases and J by 4 bases, 5 bases remained unmatched. The CDR3 bases are TGTGCCAGCAGCTCCCCAGGGGGCCTAGAGACCCAGTACTTC. Translating it yields CASSSPGGLETQYF.

This clonotype was counted only a few times. The V gene is TRBV6-5, the J gene TRBJ1-5; 7 bases map to TRBD1. CDR1 and CDR2 from the germline V gene are MNHEY and SVGAGI. This CDR3 comprises 14 residues. The J segment lost 7 bases and the V segment lost 2 bases, leaving 5 bases of the junction unmatched. The CDR3: CASSYPDRNQPQHF. The CDR3 DNA sequence: TGTGCCAGCAGTTACCCGGACAGGAACCAGCCCCAGCATTTT.

This clonotype came up many times. The J gene is TRBJ1-1, the V gene TRBV4-1, with 8 nucleotides matching TRBD1. This CDR3 has 16 amino acids. J lost 4 bases, V lost 0 bases, and 7 bases had no gene match. Looked up from germline, CDR1 is MGHRA and CDR2 is YSYEKL. The CDR3 spells CASSQDRAGGGTEAFF. In DNA, the CDR3 is TGCGCCAGCAGCCAAGATCGAGCAGGGGGCGGCACTGAAGCTTTCTTT.

The genes are TRBV6-1 and TRBJ1-5, with 9 nucleotides matching TRBD1. Germline V gene lookup returns CDR1 MNHNS and CDR2 SASEGT. The trim removed 6 bases at V and 0 bases at J, leaving 12 bases unmatched. This CDR3 spans 18 amino acids. CDR3 nucleotide sequence: TGTGCCAGCAGACTCCGGGACAGGGAATCGGATAGCAATCAGCCCCAGCATTTT. Translating it yields CASRLRDRESDSNQPQHF.

At least ten counts were recorded for this clonotype. The V gene is TRBV11-2, the J gene TRBJ1-5; a weak D match, TRBD1 (5 bases). In germline, CDR1 is SGHAT, CDR2 FQNNGV. The CDR3 contains 13 residues. The ends were cut back, 5 bases at V and 7 bases at J, with 12 bases in the middle. In DNA form, the CDR3 reads TGTGCCAGCAGCCCGGGACCGAACCAGCCCCAGCATTTT. Translated, it gives CASSPGPNQPQHF.

The J gene is TRBJ2-5, the V gene TRBV7-2; D is uncertain. Trimming shortened V by 10 bases and J by 4 bases, and 16 bases separated the two germline ends. CDR1 SGHTA and CDR2 FQGNSA come from the germline V gene. The CDR3 spans 13 residues. CDR3 nucleotide sequence: TGTGCCAACAGTGAATATGGCCGAGAGACCCAGTACTTC. This encodes CANSEYGRETQYF.

This clonotype was counted at least ten times. The chain couples TRBV3-1 to TRBJ1-2; TRBD1 might be the D (6 bases). The CDR3 consists of 16 residues. Germline CDR1 LGHDT, CDR2 YNNKEL (reference sequence). The V gene lost 1 base and the J gene lost 6 bases, with 18 bases spanning the gap. As DNA, the CDR3 is TGTGCCAGCAGCCAAGCCTGGGGCAGGGGAAAGGATGGCTACACCTTC. Amino acids: CASSQAWGRGKDGYTF.

As regards this clonotype: The germline gene is not matched at one end of the junction; a read error may be the cause. CDR3 amino acids: CASSSRGRRTDSRLHF. The CDR3 bases are TGTGCCAGCAGCTCCAGGGGGCGCCGGACTGATTCACGCCTCCACTTT. The chain recombines TRBV7-2 with TRBJ1-6; 8 bases fit TRBD1. CDR3 size: 16 residues. The germline gives CDR1 SGHTA, CDR2 FQGNSA.

This clonotype showed up many times. The chain couples TRBV7-9 to TRBJ1-1, with D perhaps TRBD1 (5 bases). Germline V gene lookup returns CDR1 SEHNR and CDR2 FQNEAQ (reference sequence). Trimming removed 3 bases at V and 4 bases at J, with 15 bases between. There are 15 residues in the CDR3. The DNA for the CDR3 is TGTGCCAGCAGCTTTTTGCAGGGAGGTGGCACTGAAGCTTTCTTT. It is translated as CASSFLQGGGTEAFF.

This chain links TRBV29-1 with TRBJ2-7; TRBD2 aligns across 12 bases. CDR1 is SQVTM and CDR2 is ANQGSEA in the germline V gene. Unmatched junction bases numbered 7, after V lost 7 bases and J lost 6 bases. This CDR3 has 13 amino acids. The CDR3 region has the DNA TGCAGCGCCGCGACTAGCGGGAGAGGCGAGCAGTACTTC. It translates to CSAATSGRGEQYF.

This chain uses TRBV20-1 with TRBJ1-1; no definite D call. V lost 0 bases, J lost 4 bases, and 12 bases lay in between. This CDR3 has 14 amino acids. Germline CDR1 DFQATT, CDR2 SNEGSKA (reference sequence). This chain's CDR3 is CSARDPRSTTEAFF. The DNA for the CDR3 is TGCAGTGCTAGAGATCCCAGATCGACCACTGAAGCTTTCTTT.

In DNA form, the CDR3 reads TGTGCCAGTAGTGATTTTTCCAGCTATGGCTACACCTTC. This codes for CASSDFSSYGYTF. The rearrangement uses TRBV7-9 and TRBJ1-2; the D is unclear. The germline gives CDR1 SEHNR, CDR2 FQNEAQ (reference sequence). Trimming stripped 9 bases from V and 4 bases from J, with 15 bases between. This CDR3 has 13 amino acids.

For this clonotype: No conserved phenylalanine or tryptophan is present at the end of the CDR3, so a read error is the likely explanation. No DNA is shown, since the ends of the CDR3 on it are uncertain; the CDR3 is the one TCRdb lists. This chain joins TRBV10-3 and TRBJ1-3; the table calls TRBD1, which could not be checked here. Germline V gives CDR1 ENHRY, CDR2 SYGVKD. The CDR3 is 8 residues long, counting both termini. CDR3 residues: CAINAFEG.

This clonotype was seen repeatedly, ten times or more. This chain uses TRBV7-2 with TRBJ2-3; the D is unclear. CDR3 size: 11 residues. V shed 6 bases and J shed 2 bases, with 3 bases lying between them. CDR1 is SGHTA, CDR2 FQGNSA, per germline. In nucleotides, the CDR3 is TGTGCCAGCAGTCACACAGATACGCAGTATTTT. It encodes CASSHTDTQYF. The full variable domain, in which reference TRBV7-2 and TRBJ2-3 provide the parts outside the CDR3, is GAGVSQSPSNKVTEKGKDVELRCDPISGHTALYWYRQSLGQGLEFLIYFQGNSAPDKSGLPSDRFSAERTGGSVSTLTIQRTQQEDSAVYLCASSHTDTQYFGPGTRLTVL.

In its sample, this clonotype was seen once. The J gene is TRBJ2-5, the V gene TRBV7-3; tentatively, D is TRBD2 (6 bases). This CDR3 contains 14 residues. Trimming removed 2 bases from V and 5 bases from J, with 12 bases in between. The germline V gene has CDR1 SGHTA and CDR2 FQGTGA. Here the CDR3 reads CASSLGGVKETQYF. As DNA, the CDR3 is TGTGCCAGCAGCTTAGGAGGGGTTAAGGAGACCCAGTACTTC.

The sample holds many counts of this clonotype. The V and J genes are TRBV11-2 and TRBJ2-7, with D perhaps TRBD1 (5 bases). Trimming removed 4 bases from V and 9 bases from J, with 19 bases in between. Looked up from germline, CDR1 is SGHAT and CDR2 is FQNNGV. This CDR3 comprises 14 residues. The CDR3 DNA is TGTGCCAGCAGCTCAGGCACCCAGGGTCTCTCGCAGTACTTC. Its protein product is CASSSGTQGLSQYF.

The chain joins TRBV12-3 or TRBV12-4 to TRBJ1-2, with D unclear. The CDR3 consists of 14 residues. Trimming stripped 6 bases from V and 8 bases from J, with 19 bases between. This chain's CDR3 is CASSPISLPAGYTF. The CDR3 region has the DNA TGTGCCAGCAGCCCAATCTCTCTCCCGGCGGGCTACACCTTC.

There are many counts of this clonotype. J is TRBJ1-1 and V is TRBV20-1; D gene unclear. Deletions cut 6 bases from V and 0 bases from J, with 11 bases between. The CDR3 is made up of 13 amino acids. Germline V lookup: CDR1 DFQATT, CDR2 SNEGSKA (reference sequence). The CDR3 reads CSALLGVNTEAFF. The CDR3 nucleotides read TGCAGTGCCCTCCTCGGGGTGAACACTGAAGCTTTCTTT.